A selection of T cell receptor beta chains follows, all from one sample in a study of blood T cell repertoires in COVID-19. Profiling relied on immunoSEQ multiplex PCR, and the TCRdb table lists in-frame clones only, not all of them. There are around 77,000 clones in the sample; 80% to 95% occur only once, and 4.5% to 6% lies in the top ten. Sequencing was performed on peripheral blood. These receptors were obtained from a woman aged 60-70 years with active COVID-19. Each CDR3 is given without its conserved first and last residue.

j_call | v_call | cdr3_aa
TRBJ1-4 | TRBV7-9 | ASSLGPGGEKLF
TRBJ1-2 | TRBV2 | ASSPDSQAVGYT
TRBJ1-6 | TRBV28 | ASTRTGYLH
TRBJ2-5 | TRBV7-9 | ASSPGLAEQETQY
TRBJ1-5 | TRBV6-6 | ASSYSFYEPQH
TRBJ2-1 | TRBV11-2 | ASSQPTGLKSQF
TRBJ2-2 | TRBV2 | ASSGNIVGELF
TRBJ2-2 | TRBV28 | ASSLPAVYTGELF
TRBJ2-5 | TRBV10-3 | AIRATGQETQY
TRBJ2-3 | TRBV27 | ASSFLSKGTSGRACSTDTQY
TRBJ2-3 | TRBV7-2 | ASTEWGPTDTQY
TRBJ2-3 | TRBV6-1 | ASSEARIRRHTQY
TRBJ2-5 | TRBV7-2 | ASSLPGQGWETQY